This is a list of T cell receptor beta chains from one sample in a study of metastatic and nonmetastatic thyroid tumors. TCRdb ran MiXCR on the PCR reads. The sample carries some 31,000 clones, roughly 3.7% recorded once. The sequencing input was blood. Source of these receptors: a female donor with papillary thyroid cancer or a benign thyroid nodule (not recorded which). Some clones in this sample may be carry-over from other donors' samples. CDR3s leave out the opening cysteine and the closing phenylalanine or tryptophan.

CDR3 protein,V gene,J gene
ASSTMSGQGPEPQH,TRBV27,TRBJ1-5
SVHSNYGYT,TRBV29-1,TRBJ1-2
ASSPTRFRDRSYEQY,TRBV7-8,TRBJ2-7
ASSLANEQF,TRBV27,TRBJ2-1
ASSRASGIETQY,TRBV7-2,TRBJ2-5
ATSSVEGQGIHEQY,TRBV15,TRBJ2-7
SARGNRLAVAEQY,TRBV20-1,TRBJ2-7
SAVPGRSTGGQY,TRBV20-1,TRBJ2-7
ASRFGAGGPGYT,TRBV7-9,TRBJ1-2
SVDTPWDKERGANYGYT,TRBV29-1,TRBJ1-2
ASSPDGAKQY,TRBV6-1,TRBJ2-3
SEWCSDREGVTEAF,TRBV20-1,TRBJ1-1
ASSLSRLSRAF,TRBV27,TRBJ1-1
SAREWGRDGYT,TRBV20-1,TRBJ1-2
ASSEEGQGQETQY,TRBV2,TRBJ2-5
ASSETVAQY,TRBV6-1,TRBJ2-3
ASGKVSTDTQY,TRBV11-1,TRBJ2-3
ATSRDWDLNQPQH,TRBV15,TRBJ1-5
ASSPSGRGSYNEQF,TRBV2,TRBJ2-1
ASSEVWRAEQF,TRBV2,TRBJ2-1
ASSVALRGETQY,TRBV9,TRBJ2-5
ARSLVNEQY,TRBV13,TRBJ2-7
SARVRDGTYEQY,TRBV20-1,TRBJ2-7
ASSPGRGPYEQY,TRBV7-9,TRBJ2-7
ASSSTSGRAFEQY,TRBV28,TRBJ2-7
ASSPGLREERSEQF,TRBV18,TRBJ2-1
ASSPIAGESWDTQY,TRBV28,TRBJ2-3
ASSGDTQY,TRBV12-3/TRBV12-4,TRBJ2-3
ASSPWAGNTQY,TRBV5-6,TRBJ2-3
SARDQRRQGTGANVLT,TRBV20-1,TRBJ2-6
ASSFKAGGNTGELF,TRBV2,TRBJ2-2
ASSSQDPGDGNTIY,TRBV27,TRBJ1-3
ASSFLAGGKDTQY,TRBV5-4,TRBJ2-3
SARGPGSTDTQY,TRBV20-1,TRBJ2-3
ASNLWGGRSPLH,TRBV12-3/TRBV12-4,TRBJ1-6
ASSETGYNEQF,TRBV2,TRBJ2-1
ASSLVVSGRFEQF,TRBV5-1,TRBJ2-1
ASSSRLDRDGEAF,TRBV27,TRBJ1-1
ASSISHLNEKLF,TRBV19,TRBJ1-4
ASSLLAGATDTQY,TRBV12-3/TRBV12-4,TRBJ2-3
ASSSRTSGIRNEQF,TRBV9,TRBJ2-1
ASSLGGTDTQY,TRBV5-1,TRBJ2-3
SAILPSGARVQPQH,TRBV20-1,TRBJ1-5
ASSRQLYTGELF,TRBV28,TRBJ2-2
ASSLAPGSREY,TRBV7-8,TRBJ2-3
ASSPDGPLTEAF,TRBV4-3,TRBJ1-1
ATSRSGTSGSYEQY,TRBV15,TRBJ2-7
ASRSTDVYRAF,TRBV28,TRBJ1-1
ASSLTGFHHH,TRBV28,TRBJ1-5
ASSRLWTGQLSSGNTIY,TRBV4-2,TRBJ1-3
ASSAGAAGNTIY,TRBV19,TRBJ1-3
ASSPDPSGISYNEQF,TRBV5-4,TRBJ2-1
ASSPLTSGNMVDEQF,TRBV6-1,TRBJ2-1
ASSLRVVNSSPH,TRBV27,TRBJ1-6
ATRAGGYGYT,TRBV19,TRBJ1-2
SAGGLAVNEQF,TRBV20-1,TRBJ2-1